Reported below is one TCR beta chain. Its specificity is not known. This CDR3 has 13 amino acids. Germline values: CDR1 DFQATT, CDR2 SNEGSKA (reference sequence). V dropped 7 bases and J dropped 4 bases, with 15 bases sitting between them. The Oncomine TCR Beta short-read assay sequenced DNA from cultured CD4+ T cells. From the PCR reads, TCRdb called clonotypes with MiXCR, one entry per CDR3 protein. The sample includes 15,000 to 20,000 distinct CDR3 sequences, about 51% of them seen just once. Time point here: late sampling 161 to 241 days after vaccination in three convalescent patients. Noted treatment: roughly 11-day PBMC culture with coronavirus spike peptide pools or control peptides (ViraFEST assay). The data were taken from a study of vaccination and CD4 T cells after COVID-19. Whole-study context: Post-COVID draws followed diagnosis by a median around 95 days (range 35 to 161).

The starting material was CD4+ T cells from blood, cultured in vitro, obtained about 7 months after SARS-CoV-2 vaccination. V and J are TRBV20-1 and TRBJ2-3, with TRBD1 as a possible D gene (5 bases). The sequence was obtained from a human donor who had recovered from COVID-19. CDR3: CSEQALGADTQYF. In DNA form, the CDR3 reads TGCAGTGAGCAGGCCTTAGGGGCAGATACGCAGTATTTT.